This is a list of T cell receptor beta chains from one sample in a study of T cell repertoires in cytomegalovirus infection. Via MiXCR, TCRdb re-called the reads, giving one row per CDR3 protein. The sample contains under 200,000 distinct CDR3 sequences, 15% to 20% of which appear only once. The sample comprised CD8+ T cells from PBMCs. Source of these receptors: a human donor in good health (CMV status not recorded). Some clones in this sample may be carry-over from other donors' samples. The CDR3 runs from the conserved cysteine through the conserved F or W. A D gene is named only where the DNA matches it firmly. Expanded clones are given a class, and other clones once, few, many or no size at all.

clone size | J gene | D gene | V gene | CDR3 DNA | CDR3 protein
- | TRBJ2-7 | TRBD1 | TRBV6-2/TRBV6-3 | TGTGCCAGCAGTTCCTCCGGGACAGGAGGTTACGAGCAGTACTTC | CASSSSGTGGYEQYF
few | TRBJ1-4 | - | TRBV15 | TGTGCCACCCTTAACAGGGCAACTAATGAAAAACTGTTTTTT | CATLNRATNEKLFF
- | TRBJ1-2 | TRBD1 | TRBV7-8 | TGTGCCAGCAGCTCCACAGGGGGACCTACAAACTATGGCTACACCTTC | CASSSTGGPTNYGYTF
- | TRBJ1-5 | - | TRBV28 | TGTGCCAGCAGTTTATGGCCGGGGGAGGGAAGGCAGCCCCAGCATTTT | CASSLWPGEGRQPQHF
few | TRBJ1-1 | - | TRBV7-4 | TGTGCCAGCCGGGGGATCGCTGAAGCTTTCTTT | CASRGIAEAFF
few | TRBJ2-7 | - | TRBV20-1 | TGCAGTGCTACTTTTGGGACGGCTGGCCTCTACGAGCAGTACTTC | CSATFGTAGLYEQYF
many | TRBJ2-2 | TRBD2 | TRBV7-8 | TGTGCCAGCAGCTCGAGTCGGACTAGCAGGACCGGGGAGCTGTTTTTT | CASSSSRTSRTGELFF
few | TRBJ1-1 | TRBD1 | TRBV28 | TGTGCCAGCAGTTTATCGGACCGGGACAGGGGGGCCATGAACACTGAAGCTTTCTTT | CASSLSDRDRGAMNTEAFF
- | TRBJ2-1 | - | TRBV9 | TGTGCCAGCAGCGTAGGACTAGTAGGCCACAATGAGCAGTTCTTC | CASSVGLVGHNEQFF
few | TRBJ2-7 | TRBD2 | TRBV7-9 | TGTGCCAGCAGCTCCTTCCCGCCTCGACTAGCGGGAGAGGAGGAGCAGTACTTC | CASSSFPPRLAGEEEQYF
few | TRBJ2-1 | TRBD1 | TRBV29-1 | TGCAGCGTTGAGGAACAGGGGACCTACAATGAGCAGTTCTTC | CSVEEQGTYNEQFF
many | TRBJ2-1 | TRBD1 | TRBV7-8 | TGTGCCAGCAGCTCGACAGGGGCCCCCTACAATGAGCAGTTCTTC | CASSSTGAPYNEQFF
few | TRBJ2-7 | - | TRBV28 | TGTGCCAGCAACCCCCCGGGACAATGGGAGCAGTACTTC | CASNPPGQWEQYF
- | TRBJ1-1 | - | TRBV6-6 | TGTGCCAGCAGTTACCGAGGGCGTTCGAACACTGAAGCTTTCTTT | CASSYRGRSNTEAFF
- | TRBJ1-1 | TRBD1 | TRBV27 | TGTGCCAGCGGCTATTTGAGGACAGGTTTAAACACTGAAGCTTTCTTT | CASGYLRTGLNTEAFF
- | TRBJ1-2 | TRBD1 | TRBV4-2 | TGTGCCAGCAGCCTTCAAACGCCCGGGACAGGCCATGGCTACACCTTC | CASSLQTPGTGHGYTF
few | TRBJ1-1 | - | TRBV12-5 | TGTGCTAGTGGTTTGATAAAGACAGGCACCCAGAACACTGAAGCTTTCTTT | CASGLIKTGTQNTEAFF
- | TRBJ2-3 | - | TRBV7-9 | TGTGCCAGCAGCTTTCGGCCCGACGGGACAGATACGCAGTATTTT | CASSFRPDGTDTQYF
many | TRBJ2-7 | TRBD2 | TRBV7-8 | TGTGCCAGCAGCTACGAGCACCGGCTAGCGGGGTCCTACGAGCAGTACTTC | CASSYEHRLAGSYEQYF
few | TRBJ2-7 | - | TRBV7-8 | TGTGCCAGCAGCGCCAGCGACGAGCAGTACTTC | CASSASDEQYF
few | TRBJ2-7 | TRBD1 | TRBV5-1 | TGCGCCAGCAGCCCGTTCGGGACAGAGTCCTACGAGCAGTACTTC | CASSPFGTESYEQYF
once | TRBJ2-7 | - | TRBV27 | TGTGCCAGCAGTCCTTCTCCTAGGGAGCAGTACTTC | CASSPSPREQYF
few | TRBJ2-7 | - | TRBV2 | TGTGCCAGCACCCAAAACGAGCAGTACTTC | CASTQNEQYF
- | TRBJ1-1 | - | TRBV25-1 | TGTGCCAGCAGTGAGTTACAGGGAGGGAGAACTGAAGCTTTCTTT | CASSELQGGRTEAFF
- | TRBJ2-7 | - | TRBV7-6 | TGTGCCAGCAGCTCCTCGCGAGGGATAGACACCTACGAGCAGTACTTC | CASSSSRGIDTYEQYF
- | TRBJ2-1 | TRBD1 | TRBV9 | TGTGCCAGCAGCGCTATGGACAGGGGAGCTGCGGGTGAGCAGTTCTTC | CASSAMDRGAAGEQFF
few | TRBJ1-1 | - | TRBV7-6 | TGTGCCAGCAGCTTACGCTGGGCAGGGGAAACTGAAGCTTTCTTT | CASSLRWAGETEAFF
many | TRBJ2-3 | - | TRBV7-2 | TGTGCCAGCAGCTTAGCGGTGGGAGATACGCAGTATTTT | CASSLAVGDTQYF
- | TRBJ2-7 | - | TRBV7-2 | TGTGCCAGCAGCGTCAACAGGGTCTACGAGCAGTACTTC | CASSVNRVYEQYF
- | TRBJ2-1 | - | TRBV11-2 | TGTGCCAGCAGCTTAGAGGGACCTCACAATGAGCAGTTCTTC | CASSLEGPHNEQFF
- | TRBJ2-7 | - | TRBV27 | TGTGCCAGCAGTTTAATGAGAGGGGGCTACGAGCAGTACTTC | CASSLMRGGYEQYF
- | TRBJ2-2 | - | TRBV6-6 | TGTGCCAGCAGTTTACTTCTTGGGAACACCGGGGAGCTGTTTTTT | CASSLLLGNTGELFF
few | TRBJ2-3 | - | TRBV11-2 | TGTGCCACGCTTCGGGGAGCGGACCCAACCGATACGCAGTATTTT | CATLRGADPTDTQYF
few | TRBJ1-1 | - | TRBV7-2 | TGTGCCAGCAGCCACAGGGACGGGAGTATAGGGGCTTTCTTT | CASSHRDGSIGAFF
- | TRBJ2-3 | - | TRBV11-3 | TGTGCCAGCAGCTTGGGAAAAGGAAGCGCAGATACGCAGTATTTT | CASSLGKGSADTQYF
- | TRBJ2-5 | - | TRBV4-3 | TGCGCCAGCAGCCAAGATGGGGGGTCGGGGCAAGAGACCCAGTACTTC | CASSQDGGSGQETQYF
many | TRBJ2-7 | - | TRBV4-1 | TGCGCCAGCAGCCAAGATCGTAGAGGGGAGGAGCAGTACTTC | CASSQDRRGEEQYF
few | TRBJ2-1 | TRBD1 | TRBV6-5 | TGTGCCAGCAGTTACTTTGGGACAGGGAAAAATGAGCAGTTCTTC | CASSYFGTGKNEQFF
few | TRBJ2-1 | - | TRBV29-1 | TGCAGCGTTGATACGGATACCTACAATGAGCAGTTCTTC | CSVDTDTYNEQFF
few | TRBJ2-7 | - | TRBV20-1 | TGCAGTGCTAGATCCCAGATTCGCCCTTTCGAGCAGTACTTC | CSARSQIRPFEQYF
few | TRBJ2-7 | TRBD2 | TRBV28 | TGTGCCAGCCGCCCCCTAGCGGGAGCAAACGAGCAGTACTTC | CASRPLAGANEQYF
- | TRBJ2-5 | - | TRBV28 | TGTGCCAGCAGTTTAGGAGGAGGGGGGCTCCAAGAGACCCAGTACTTC | CASSLGGGGLQETQYF
few | TRBJ2-1 | TRBD1 | TRBV7-8 | TGTGCCAGCAGCTGCTGGAGATGGTACCGATACAGGGGAGTGTGGAATGAGCAGTTCTTC | CASSCWRWYRYRGVWNEQFF
few | TRBJ2-6 | TRBD1 | TRBV7-9 | TGTGCCAGCAGACCCACGTTACAGGGGGTGGAATCTGGGGCCAACGTCCTGACTTTC | CASRPTLQGVESGANVLTF
few | TRBJ2-7 | TRBD2 | TRBV7-2 | TGTGCCAGCAGCGTACGGACTAGTCACGAGCAGTACTTC | CASSVRTSHEQYF
- | TRBJ2-7 | - | TRBV29-1 | TGCAGCGCTTACGGGGAAGGCCACGAGCAGTACTTC | CSAYGEGHEQYF
- | TRBJ2-7 | - | TRBV7-2 | TGTGCCAGCAGCTCGGAGGGTGGAGGAGCCCCTGTCTCCTACGAGCAGTACTTC | CASSSEGGGAPVSYEQYF
- | TRBJ1-2 | - | TRBV20-1 | TGCAGTGCTAGAGATAGCAGGGTTTGGGATGGCTACACCTTC | CSARDSRVWDGYTF
- | TRBJ2-7 | TRBD2 | TRBV6-2/TRBV6-3 | TGTGCCAGCAGTTACCGGGCGGGGGGGCTCAACGAGCAGTACTTC | CASSYRAGGLNEQYF
- | TRBJ2-5 | TRBD1 | TRBV25-1 | TGTGCCAGCGGACAGGGTGCGACCCAGTACTTC | CASGQGATQYF
- | TRBJ1-2 | TRBD1 | TRBV7-8 | TGTGCCAGCAGCTTAGGAAGGACGGGACAGAGAAGGCAATATGGCTACACCTTC | CASSLGRTGQRRQYGYTF
- | TRBJ2-1 | TRBD2 | TRBV7-2 | TGTGCCAGTGGGGCTAGCGGGATCAATGAGCAGTTCTTC | CASGASGINEQFF